The source of this TCR beta chain is a study of blood T cell repertoires in COVID-19. Study-level information: Acute and convalescent COVID-19 samples came from the United States, Italy and Spain. T cells, B-cell-depleted T cells, or PBMCs provided the cDNA or gDNA that served as material.

This CDR3 is 16 amino acids long. The V gene lost 4 bases and the J gene lost 1 base, with 18 bases spanning the gap. Germline assignment: CDR1 SGHRS and CDR2 YFSETQ. Original analysis: Researchers report that nucleated cell counts were estimated from reference gene primer amplification. The method was immunoSEQ multiplex PCR; TCRdb's version includes in-frame clones alone and lacks a portion of them. D and trimming come from the DNA, and the V and J calls and clone size come from that table. The sample includes roughly 100,000 clones, 75% to 90% of them seen just once. Notes on this clone: Distinct nucleotide sequences in the sample also encode this CDR3.

This receptor was identified in a woman aged 80 or over with acute or convalescent COVID-19. Sequencing was carried out using peripheral blood. V is TRBV5-1 and J is TRBJ2-7; perhaps TRBD2 as D (6 bases). This chain's CDR3 is CASSPGLRGASYEQYF. The CDR3 region has the DNA TGCGCCAGCAGCCCCGGGTTGCGGGGCGCGTCCTACGAGCAGTACTTC.